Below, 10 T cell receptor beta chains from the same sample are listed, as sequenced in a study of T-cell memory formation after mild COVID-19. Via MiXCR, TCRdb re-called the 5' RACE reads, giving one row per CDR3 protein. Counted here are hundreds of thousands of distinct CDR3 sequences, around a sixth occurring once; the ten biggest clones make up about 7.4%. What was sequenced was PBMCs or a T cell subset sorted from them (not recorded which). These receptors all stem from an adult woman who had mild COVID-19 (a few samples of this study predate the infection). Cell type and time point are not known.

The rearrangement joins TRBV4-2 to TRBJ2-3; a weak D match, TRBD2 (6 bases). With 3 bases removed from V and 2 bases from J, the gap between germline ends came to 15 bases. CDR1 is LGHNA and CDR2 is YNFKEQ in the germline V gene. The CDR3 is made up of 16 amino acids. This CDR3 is CASSQRGRGDTDTQYF. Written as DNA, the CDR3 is TGTGCCAGCAGCCAGAGAGGACGCGGGGACACAGATACGCAGTATTTT.

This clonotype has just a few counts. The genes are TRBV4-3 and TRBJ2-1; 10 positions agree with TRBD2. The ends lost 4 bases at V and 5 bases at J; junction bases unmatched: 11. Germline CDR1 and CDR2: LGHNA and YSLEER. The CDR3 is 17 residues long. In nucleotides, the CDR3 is TGCGCCAGCAGCCCCTCCCGGGCTAGCGGGAGTAACAATGAGCAGTTCTTC. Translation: CASSPSRASGSNNEQFF.

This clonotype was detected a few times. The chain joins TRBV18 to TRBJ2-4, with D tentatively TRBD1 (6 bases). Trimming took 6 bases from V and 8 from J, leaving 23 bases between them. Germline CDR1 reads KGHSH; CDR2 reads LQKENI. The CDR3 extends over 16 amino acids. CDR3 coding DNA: TGTGCCAGCTCTCCCGGGACAAGGGCCCTTTTGGACATTCAGTACTTC. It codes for CASSPGTRALLDIQYF. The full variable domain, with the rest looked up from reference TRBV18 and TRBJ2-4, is NAGVMQNPRHLVRRRGQEARLRCSPMKGHSHVYWYRQLPEEGLKFMVYLQKENIIDESGMPKERFSAEFPKEGPSILRIQQVVRGDSAAYFCASSPGTRALLDIQYFGAGTRLSVL.

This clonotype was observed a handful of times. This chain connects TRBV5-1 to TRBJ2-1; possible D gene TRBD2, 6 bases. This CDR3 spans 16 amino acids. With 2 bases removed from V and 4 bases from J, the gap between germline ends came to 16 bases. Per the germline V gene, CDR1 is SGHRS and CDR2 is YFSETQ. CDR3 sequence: CASSFGTPAGYNEQFF. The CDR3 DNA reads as TGCGCCAGCAGCTTTGGGACTCCCGCCGGATACAATGAGCAGTTCTTC.

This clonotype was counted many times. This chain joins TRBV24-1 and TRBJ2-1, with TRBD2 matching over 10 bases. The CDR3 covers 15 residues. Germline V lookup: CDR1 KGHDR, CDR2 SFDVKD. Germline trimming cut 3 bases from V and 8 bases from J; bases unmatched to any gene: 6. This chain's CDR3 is CATSDGLAGGDEQFF. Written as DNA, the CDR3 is TGTGCCACCAGTGATGGGTTAGCGGGAGGCGATGAGCAGTTCTTC.

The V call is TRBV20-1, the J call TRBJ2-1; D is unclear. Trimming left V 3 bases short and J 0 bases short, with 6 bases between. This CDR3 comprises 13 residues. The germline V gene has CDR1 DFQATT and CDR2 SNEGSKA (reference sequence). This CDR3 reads CSARLTSYNEQFF. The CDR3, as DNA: TGCAGTGCTAGGCTTACCTCCTACAATGAGCAGTTCTTC.

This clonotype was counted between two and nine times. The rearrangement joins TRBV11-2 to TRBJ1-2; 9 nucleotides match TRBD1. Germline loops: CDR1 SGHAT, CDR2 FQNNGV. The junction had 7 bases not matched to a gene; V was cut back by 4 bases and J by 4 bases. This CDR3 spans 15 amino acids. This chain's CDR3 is CASSSLRDRVYGYTF. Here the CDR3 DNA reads TGTGCCAGCAGCTCCCTCCGGGACAGGGTCTATGGCTACACCTTC. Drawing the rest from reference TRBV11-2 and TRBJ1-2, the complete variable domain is EAGVAQSPRYKIIEKRQSVAFWCNPISGHATLYWYQQILGQGPKLLIQFQNNGVVDDSQLPKDRFSAERLKGVDSTLKIQPAKLEDSAVYLCASSSLRDRVYGYTFGSGTRLTVV.

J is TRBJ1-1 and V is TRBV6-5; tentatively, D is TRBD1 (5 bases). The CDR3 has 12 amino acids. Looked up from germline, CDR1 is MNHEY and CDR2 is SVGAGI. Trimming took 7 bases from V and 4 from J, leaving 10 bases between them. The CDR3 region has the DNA TGTGCCAGCAAGGGGCGTTTCACTGAAGCTTTCTTT. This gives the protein CASKGRFTEAFF.

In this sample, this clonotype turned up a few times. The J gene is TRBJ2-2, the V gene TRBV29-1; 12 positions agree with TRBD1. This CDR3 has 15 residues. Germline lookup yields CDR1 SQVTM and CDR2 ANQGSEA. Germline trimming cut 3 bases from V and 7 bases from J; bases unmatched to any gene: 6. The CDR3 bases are TGCAGCGTTGAGGTGGGACAGGGGGCGAGCGGGGAGCTGTTTTTT. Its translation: CSVEVGQGASGELFF.

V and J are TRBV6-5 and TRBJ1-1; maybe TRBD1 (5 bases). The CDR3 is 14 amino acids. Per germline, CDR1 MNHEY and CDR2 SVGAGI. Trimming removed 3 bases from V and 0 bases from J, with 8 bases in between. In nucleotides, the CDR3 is TGTGCCAGCAGTTATTCCAGGGTGAACACTGAAGCTTTCTTT. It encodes CASSYSRVNTEAFF.